Presented here are 29 T cell receptor beta chains from one specimen sequenced in a study of blood T cell repertoires in COVID-19. The data were produced by immunoSEQ multiplex PCR, yet TCRdb's version contains in-frame clones alone and is incomplete. The sample carries about 95,000 clones, about four fifths recorded once. Sequencing was performed on peripheral blood. All receptors come from an elderly man with COVID-19, enrolled during active disease.

The genes are TRBV5-1 and TRBJ2-7, with 9 bases aligning to TRBD1. With 4 bases clipped from V and 3 bases from J, the junction kept 11 bases outside the gene matches. The CDR3 sequence is 16 residues long. The germline V gene encodes CDR1 SGHRS and CDR2 YFSETQ. The CDR3: CASSIGTGQRVYEQYF. The CDR3 bases are TGCGCCAGCAGCATAGGGACAGGGCAGAGGGTCTACGAGCAGTACTTC. The full variable domain, in which reference TRBV5-1 and TRBJ2-7 provide the parts outside the CDR3, is KAGVTQTPRYLIKTRGQQVTLSCSPISGHRSVSWYQQTPGQGLQFLFEYFSETQRNKGNFPGRFSGRQFSNSRSEMNVSTLELGDSALYLCASSIGTGQRVYEQYFGPGTRLTVT.

The chain carries TRBV4-2 and TRBJ2-1; D is unresolved. This CDR3 spans 16 amino acids. Germline V lookup: CDR1 LGHNA, CDR2 YNFKEQ. The ends were cut back, 3 bases at V and 9 bases at J, with 21 bases in the middle. CDR3 in DNA: TGTGCCAGCAGCCACAGCGATCGCATCTCCGCTCTTGAGCAGTTCTTC. Its translation: CASSHSDRISALEQFF.

The rearrangement links TRBV7-9 to TRBJ1-3, with 7 bases fitting TRBD1. The CDR3 contains 14 residues. CDR1 is SEHNR, CDR2 FQNEAQ, per germline (reference sequence). V was clipped by 5 bases and J by 4 bases; unmatched bases: 5. As DNA, the CDR3 is TGTGCCAGCAGCCCGCAGGGGGGCGGAAACACCATATATTTT. Residues: CASSPQGGGNTIYF.

The chain recombines TRBV18 with TRBJ2-5, with D possibly TRBD1 on 6 matching bases. The CDR3 totals 15 residues. V lost 3 bases and J lost 3, with 14 bases in between. The germline V gene has CDR1 KGHSH and CDR2 LQKENI. As DNA, the CDR3 is TGTGCCAGCTCACCGACTCAGGGGATTGAAGAGACCCAGTACTTC. Its translation is CASSPTQGIEETQYF.

The genes are TRBV7-6 and TRBJ1-1; 8 positions match TRBD1. The CDR3 loop spans 14 amino acids. V was pared by 3 bases and J by 1 base, with 1 base of the junction left unmatched. Germline assignment: CDR1 SGHVS and CDR2 FNYEAQ. The CDR3 loop reads CASSFGTGNTEAFF. Here the CDR3 DNA reads TGTGCCAGCAGCTTCGGGACAGGGAACACTGAAGCTTTCTTT.

This chain joins TRBV12-3 or TRBV12-4 and TRBJ1-1, with a weak D call TRBD1 (5 bases). Trimming took 3 bases from V and 6 from J, leaving 11 bases between them. The CDR3 has 13 residues. CDR3 loop: CASSFTGISEAFF. CDR3 bases: TGTGCCAGCAGTTTTACAGGTATCTCTGAAGCTTTCTTT.

This CDR3 reads CASSQAGLGYNEQFF. The DNA for the CDR3 is TGTGCCAGCAGCCAAGCGGGACTAGGGTACAATGAGCAGTTCTTC. This rearrangement joins TRBV3-1 (or the pseudogene TRBV3-2) to TRBJ2-1; 8 bases line up with TRBD2. This CDR3 is built from 15 residues. Germline V lookup: CDR1 LGHDT, CDR2 YNNKEL (reference sequence). V trimming: 1 base; J trimming: 4 bases; junction bases outside the gene matches: 3.

The chain links TRBV6-5 to TRBJ2-7; 9 nucleotides align to TRBD2. Germline V CDR1 and CDR2: MNHEY, SVGAGI. V shed 7 bases and J 0 bases; nucleotides not matched to a gene: 4. The CDR3 length is 14 residues. Here the CDR3 DNA reads TGTGCCAGCATGGCGGGGGGGGCCTCCTACGAGCAGTACTTC. Its protein is CASMAGGASYEQYF.

A single count supports this clone. The chain joins TRBV3-1 (or the pseudogene TRBV3-2) to TRBJ1-1; 7 bases align to TRBD1. The CDR3 has 14 amino acids. Germline V gene data show CDR1 as LGHDT and CDR2 as YNNKEL (reference sequence). The junction had 3 bases not matched to a gene; V was cut back by 4 bases and J by 1 base. For the CDR3, the DNA is TGTGCCAGCAGCCGCCGGGACAGGAACACTGAAGCTTTCTTT. This translates into CASSRRDRNTEAFF.

V is TRBV9 and J is TRBJ2-1; possibly TRBD1 for D (6 bases). V gave up 3 bases and J gave up 2 bases, with 18 bases separating them. This CDR3 is built from 17 residues. The V gene's germline CDR1 is SGDLS and CDR2 YYNGEE. CDR3 in amino acids: CASSAYGQRSTYNEQFF. CDR3 in DNA: TGTGCCAGCAGCGCATACGGACAGCGTAGTACCTACAATGAGCAGTTCTTC. Full variable domain (remainder filled in from reference TRBV9 and TRBJ2-1): DSGVTQTPKHLITATGQRVTLRCSPRSGDLSVYWYQQSLDQGLQFLIQYYNGEERAKGNILERFSAQQFPDLHSELNLSSLELGDSALYFCASSAYGQRSTYNEQFFGPGTRLTVL.

This clone has more than one count but fewer than ten. The V and J genes are TRBV7-8 and TRBJ2-7, with a possible D match to TRBD1 (5 bases). The germline gives CDR1 SGHVS, CDR2 FQNEAQ. V lost 3 bases to trimming and J lost 0 bases, with 6 bases between them. The length of the CDR3 is 13 residues. The CDR3 is CASSFDSSYEQYF. The CDR3 DNA reads as TGTGCCAGCAGCTTCGACAGCTCCTACGAGCAGTACTTC.

The genes are TRBV4-1 and TRBJ2-7; 7 bases fit TRBD1. V shed 5 bases and J 6 bases; nucleotides not matched to a gene: 7. CDR3 length: 13 amino acids. Looked up from germline, CDR1 is MGHRA and CDR2 is YSYEKL. Here the CDR3 reads CASSWTGNGEQYF. The DNA for the CDR3 is TGCGCCAGCAGCTGGACAGGAAATGGCGAGCAGTACTTC.

This clone has a handful of counts. This rearrangement joins TRBV4-3 to TRBJ2-3; D may be TRBD1 (7 bases). V was trimmed by 4 bases and J by 0 bases, leaving 17 bases between them. Germline V lookup: CDR1 LGHNA, CDR2 YSLEER. This CDR3 is built from 17 residues. DNA of the CDR3: TGCGCCAGCAGCCCCGACCAGGGGGGTACTAGCACAGATACGCAGTATTTT. Translated, it gives CASSPDQGGTSTDTQYF.

The gene calls are TRBV19 and TRBJ1-2; 7 bases agree with TRBD1. Germline-derived CDR1 and CDR2 are LNHDA and SQIVND (reference sequence). The length of the CDR3 is 14 residues. After removal of 5 bases from V and 5 bases from J, the junction contained 8 bases not matched to a gene. The CDR3 bases are TGTGCCAGTAGTCCTGGACAGGCTCGATATGGCTACACCTTC. Translation gives CASSPGQARYGYTF.

The chain has TRBV24-1 and TRBJ1-1, with D possibly being TRBD1 (5 bases). From germline, CDR1 is KGHDR and CDR2 SFDVKD. V gave up 0 bases and J gave up 3 bases, with 10 bases separating them. The CDR3 extends over 15 amino acids. The CDR3 region is CATSDLPRDDTEAFF. The CDR3 DNA is TGTGCCACCAGTGATTTGCCCAGGGATGACACTGAAGCTTTCTTT.

DNA of the CDR3: TGTGCCAGCAGCTTTAGGGGGACGAGGTGGGAGACCCAGTACTTC. Amino acid sequence: CASSFRGTRWETQYF. The chain links TRBV7-2 to TRBJ2-5; D might be TRBD1 (6 bases). V gave up 3 bases and J gave up 5 bases, with 16 bases separating them. The germline CDR1 and CDR2 sequences are SGHTA and FQGNSA. The CDR3 totals 15 residues.

This chain uses TRBV4-1 with TRBJ1-4; possibly TRBD1 for D (5 bases). This CDR3 comprises 15 residues. CDR1 MGHRA and CDR2 YSYEKL come from the germline V gene. Deletions cut 3 bases from V and 8 bases from J, with 16 bases between. CDR3 amino acids: CASSQRGTGNEKLFF. Written as DNA, the CDR3 is TGCGCCAGCAGCCAGCGCGGGACGGGGAACGAAAAACTGTTTTTT.

The V call is TRBV7-9, the J call TRBJ1-1; D ambiguous. V was cut by 4 bases and J by 3 bases, with 6 bases left in between. Germline values: CDR1 SEHNR, CDR2 FQNEAQ (reference sequence). The CDR3 loop spans 12 amino acids. CDR3 sequence (DNA): TGTGCCAGCAGCTCGAGATACACTGAAGCTTTCTTT. Its protein product is CASSSRYTEAFF.

CDR3 sequence reads: CASSLIGFNTEAFF. The DNA for the CDR3 is TGTGCCAGCAGCTTGATCGGGTTTAACACTGAAGCTTTCTTT. The gene calls are TRBV5-6 and TRBJ1-1; no clear D gene. V was shortened by 1 base and J by 2 bases, with 9 bases between the two germline ends. Germline V gene sequence: CDR1 SGHDT, CDR2 YYEEEE. CDR3 length: 14 residues.

The CDR3, as DNA: TGCGCCAGCACCGAATTAGACGGGGGGACTGAAGCTTTCTTT. Translation: CASTELDGGTEAFF. The chain carries TRBV5-1 and TRBJ1-1; D may be TRBD1 (5 bases). The CDR3 extends over 14 amino acids. The V gene's germline CDR1 is SGHRS and CDR2 YFSETQ. V lost 6 bases and J lost 5, with 17 bases in between.

This chain joins TRBV19 and TRBJ1-1, with 8 positions matching TRBD1. Losses at the gene ends were 8 bases for V and 0 bases for J; bases not matched to a gene: 5. The CDR3 extends over 14 amino acids. In germline, CDR1 is LNHDA, CDR2 SQIVND (reference sequence). The CDR3 reads CASEYRGMNTEAFF. CDR3 DNA: TGTGCCAGTGAGTACAGGGGGATGAACACTGAAGCTTTCTTT.

CDR3 in DNA: TGTGCCAGCTCCCTCGACAGGCGCAATCAGCCCCAGCATTTT. It codes for CASSLDRRNQPQHF. The gene calls are TRBV18 and TRBJ1-5, with D maybe TRBD1 (6 bases). V lost 6 bases and J lost 2, with 11 bases in between. Germline CDR1 KGHSH, CDR2 LQKENI. The CDR3 extends over 14 amino acids.

This chain links TRBV27 with TRBJ1-1; TRBD1 aligns across 9 bases. The junction had 7 bases not matched to a gene; V was cut back by 4 bases and J by 7 bases. Germline V lookup: CDR1 MNHEY, CDR2 SMNVEV (reference sequence). CDR3 length: 14 amino acids. CDR3 amino acids: CASSSQGADVEAFF. Here the CDR3 DNA reads TGTGCCAGCAGTTCACAGGGGGCCGACGTTGAAGCTTTCTTT.

This chain links TRBV18 with TRBJ1-1; D possibly corresponds to TRBD1 (5 bases). The V gene lost 10 bases and the J gene lost 8 bases, with 29 bases spanning the gap. CDR1 KGHSH and CDR2 LQKENI come from the germline V gene. This CDR3 has 16 amino acids. The CDR3 region has the DNA TGTGCCACCCACCTGGGGGGAATGGCCCCCTGGGGAGAAGCTTTCTTT. Translating it yields CATHLGGMAPWGEAFF.

The chain recombines TRBV7-3 with TRBJ2-3; no reliable D call. Looked up from germline, CDR1 is SGHTA and CDR2 is FQGTGA. This CDR3 region has 13 residues. The ends were cut back, 4 bases at V and 4 bases at J, with 9 bases in the middle. The CDR3 nucleotides are TGTGCCAGCAGCTCAGTGAGCGCAGATACGCAGTATTTT. Translated, it gives CASSSVSADTQYF.

The CDR3 reads CASSPQGALTDTQYF. DNA for the CDR3: TGTGCCAGCTCACCCCAGGGGGCCCTCACAGATACGCAGTATTTT. This chain joins TRBV18 and TRBJ2-3; 8 bases are a match to TRBD1. Germline CDR1 is KGHSH and CDR2 is LQKENI. The V gene end was trimmed by 3 bases and the J gene end by 2 bases; junction bases not matched to a gene: 4. The CDR3 covers 15 residues.

The genes are TRBV4-1 and TRBJ2-3; 11 bases are shared with TRBD2. Germline V gene lookup returns CDR1 MGHRA and CDR2 YSYEKL. There are 14 residues in the CDR3. The V gene end was trimmed by 4 bases and the J gene end by 8 bases; junction bases not matched to a gene: 5. Here the CDR3 reads CASSLGTSGGTQYF. CDR3 sequence (DNA): TGCGCCAGCAGCCTCGGGACTAGCGGAGGTACGCAGTATTTT.

This chain connects TRBV5-1 to TRBJ2-2; 8 bases agree with TRBD2. Germline CDR1 SGHRS, CDR2 YFSETQ. The CDR3 loop spans 14 amino acids. With V trimmed by 4 bases and J by 6 bases, 5 bases remained unmatched. The CDR3 DNA is TGCGCCAGCAGCCTAACTAGCGGCCCCGGGGAGCTGTTTTTT. Translated, it gives CASSLTSGPGELFF.

The chain recombines TRBV7-9 with TRBJ1-4; D unclear. Germline CDR1 is SEHNR and CDR2 is FQNEAQ (reference sequence). With 1 base removed from V and 0 bases from J, the gap between germline ends came to 6 bases. CDR3 length: 15 amino acids. The chain's CDR3 is CASSLGGTTNEKLFF. As DNA, the CDR3 is TGTGCCAGCAGCTTAGGAGGGACAACTAATGAAAAACTGTTTTTT.